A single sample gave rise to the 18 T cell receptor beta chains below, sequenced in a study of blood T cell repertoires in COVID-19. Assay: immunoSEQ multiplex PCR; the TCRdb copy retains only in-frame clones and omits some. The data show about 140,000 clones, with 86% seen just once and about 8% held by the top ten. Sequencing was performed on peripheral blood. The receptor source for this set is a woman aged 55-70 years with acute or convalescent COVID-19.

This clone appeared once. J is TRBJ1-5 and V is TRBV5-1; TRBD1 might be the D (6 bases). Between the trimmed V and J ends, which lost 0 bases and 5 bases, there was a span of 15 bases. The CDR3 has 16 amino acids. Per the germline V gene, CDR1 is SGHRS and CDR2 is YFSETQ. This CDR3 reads CASSLERQEGYQPQHF. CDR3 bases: TGCGCCAGCAGCTTGGAGAGACAGGAAGGATATCAGCCCCAGCATTTT.

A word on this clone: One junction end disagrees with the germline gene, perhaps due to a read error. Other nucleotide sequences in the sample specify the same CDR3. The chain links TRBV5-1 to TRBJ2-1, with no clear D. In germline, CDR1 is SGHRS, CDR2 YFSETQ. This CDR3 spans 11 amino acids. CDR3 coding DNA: TGCGCCAGCAGCTCCGACAATGAGCAGTTCTTC. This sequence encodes CASSSDNEQFF.

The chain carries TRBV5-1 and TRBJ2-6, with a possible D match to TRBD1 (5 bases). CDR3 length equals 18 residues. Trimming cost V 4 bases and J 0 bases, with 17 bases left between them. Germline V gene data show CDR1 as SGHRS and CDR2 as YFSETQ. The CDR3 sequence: CASSPTALLTSGANVLTF. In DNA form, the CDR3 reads TGCGCCAGCAGCCCGACAGCCCTCCTTACCTCTGGGGCCAACGTCCTGACTTTC.

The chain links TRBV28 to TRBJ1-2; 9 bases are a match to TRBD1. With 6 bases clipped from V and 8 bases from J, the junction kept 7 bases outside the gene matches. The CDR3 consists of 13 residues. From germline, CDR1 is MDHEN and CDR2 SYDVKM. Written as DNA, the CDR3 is TGTGCCAGCAGATTGGACAGGGGACAGGGCTACACCTTC. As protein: CASRLDRGQGYTF.

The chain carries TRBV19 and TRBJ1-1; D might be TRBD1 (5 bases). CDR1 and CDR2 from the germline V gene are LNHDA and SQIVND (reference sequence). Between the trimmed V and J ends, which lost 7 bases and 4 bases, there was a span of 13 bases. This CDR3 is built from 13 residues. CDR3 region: CASTARQGTEAFF. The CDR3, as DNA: TGTGCCAGTACTGCACGGCAGGGCACTGAAGCTTTCTTT.

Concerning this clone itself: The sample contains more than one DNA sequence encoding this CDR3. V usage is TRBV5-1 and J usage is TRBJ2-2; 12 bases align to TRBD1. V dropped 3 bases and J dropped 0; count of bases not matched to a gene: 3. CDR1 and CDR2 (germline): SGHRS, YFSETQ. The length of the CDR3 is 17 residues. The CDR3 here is CASSSGTGGANTGELFF. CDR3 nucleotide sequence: TGCGCCAGCAGCTCCGGGACAGGGGGCGCGAACACCGGGGAGCTGTTTTTT.

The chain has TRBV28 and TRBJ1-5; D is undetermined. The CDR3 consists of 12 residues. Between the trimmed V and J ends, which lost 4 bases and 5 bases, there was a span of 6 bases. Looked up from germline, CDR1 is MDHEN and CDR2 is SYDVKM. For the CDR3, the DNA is TGTGCCAGCAGTTCAACTCATCAGCCCCAGCATTTT. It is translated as CASSSTHQPQHF.

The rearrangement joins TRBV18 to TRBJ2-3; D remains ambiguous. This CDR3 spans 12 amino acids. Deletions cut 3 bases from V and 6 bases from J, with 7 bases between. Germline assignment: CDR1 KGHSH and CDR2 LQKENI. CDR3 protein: CASSPLRDTQYF. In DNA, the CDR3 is TGTGCCAGCTCACCTCTCCGGGATACGCAGTATTTT.

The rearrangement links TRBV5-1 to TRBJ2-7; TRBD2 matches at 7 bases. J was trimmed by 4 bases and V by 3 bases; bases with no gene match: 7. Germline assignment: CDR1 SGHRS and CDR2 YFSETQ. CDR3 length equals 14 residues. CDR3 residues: CASSWAGDSYEQYF. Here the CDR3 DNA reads TGCGCCAGCAGCTGGGCGGGGGACTCGTACGAGCAGTACTTC.

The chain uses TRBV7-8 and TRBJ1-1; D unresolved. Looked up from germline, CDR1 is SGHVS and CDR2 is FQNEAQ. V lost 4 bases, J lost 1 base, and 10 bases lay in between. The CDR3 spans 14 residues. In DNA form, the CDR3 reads TGTGCCAGCAGCTACGGAGTACAGAACACTGAAGCTTTCTTT. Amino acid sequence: CASSYGVQNTEAFF.

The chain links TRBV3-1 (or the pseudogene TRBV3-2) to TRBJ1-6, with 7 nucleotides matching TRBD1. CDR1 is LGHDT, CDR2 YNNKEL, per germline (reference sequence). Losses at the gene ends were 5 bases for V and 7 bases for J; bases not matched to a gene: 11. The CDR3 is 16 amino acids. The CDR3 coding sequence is TGTGCCAGCAGCTACCCACCACAGGGGAGAAATTCACCCCTCCACTTT. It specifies CASSYPPQGRNSPLHF.

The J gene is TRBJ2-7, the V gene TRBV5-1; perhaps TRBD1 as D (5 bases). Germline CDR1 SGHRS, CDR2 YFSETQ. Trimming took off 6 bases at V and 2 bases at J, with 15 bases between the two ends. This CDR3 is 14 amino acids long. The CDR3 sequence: CASNVQGGTYEQYF. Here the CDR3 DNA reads TGCGCCAGCAATGTCCAGGGCGGAACCTACGAGCAGTACTTC. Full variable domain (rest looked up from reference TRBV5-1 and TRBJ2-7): KAGVTQTPRYLIKTRGQQVTLSCSPISGHRSVSWYQQTPGQGLQFLFEYFSETQRNKGNFPGRFSGRQFSNSRSEMNVSTLELGDSALYLCASNVQGGTYEQYFGPGTRLTVT.

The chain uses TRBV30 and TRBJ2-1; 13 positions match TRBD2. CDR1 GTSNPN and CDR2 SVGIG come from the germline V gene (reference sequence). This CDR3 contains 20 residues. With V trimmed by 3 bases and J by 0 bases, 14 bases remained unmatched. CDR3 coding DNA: TGTGCCTGGAGCGTTACCCGGACTAGCGGGGGTGCCAGCTCCTACAATGAGCAGTTCTTC. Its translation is CAWSVTRTSGGASSYNEQFF. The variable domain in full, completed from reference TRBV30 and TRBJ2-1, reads SQTIHQWPATLVQPVGSPLSLECTVEGTSNPNLYWYRQAAGRGLQLLFYSVGIGQISSEVPQNLSASRPQDRQFILSSKKLLLSDSGFYLCAWSVTRTSGGASSYNEQFFGPGTRLTVL.

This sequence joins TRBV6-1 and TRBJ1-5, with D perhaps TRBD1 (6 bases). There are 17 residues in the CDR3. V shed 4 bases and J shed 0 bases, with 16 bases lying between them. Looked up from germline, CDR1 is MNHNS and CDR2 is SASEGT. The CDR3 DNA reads TGTGCCAGCAGTGGACCACAGGGTGGGTATAGCAATCAGCCCCAGCATTTT. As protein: CASSGPQGGYSNQPQHF.

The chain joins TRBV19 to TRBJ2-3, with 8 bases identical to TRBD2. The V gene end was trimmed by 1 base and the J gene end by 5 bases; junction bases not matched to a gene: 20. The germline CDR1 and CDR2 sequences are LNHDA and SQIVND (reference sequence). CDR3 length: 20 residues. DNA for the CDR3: TGTGCCAGTAGTATAGCGGGGGGGAAGGGCTTTTCCGTCAGTCTAGATACGCAGTATTTT. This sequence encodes CASSIAGGKGFSVSLDTQYF.

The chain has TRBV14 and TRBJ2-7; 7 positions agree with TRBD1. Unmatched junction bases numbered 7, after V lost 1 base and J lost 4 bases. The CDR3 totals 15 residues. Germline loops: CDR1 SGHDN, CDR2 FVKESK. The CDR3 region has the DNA TGTGCCAGCAGCCAAGTCGCCGGGACAGAGTACGAGCAGTACTTC. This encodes CASSQVAGTEYEQYF.

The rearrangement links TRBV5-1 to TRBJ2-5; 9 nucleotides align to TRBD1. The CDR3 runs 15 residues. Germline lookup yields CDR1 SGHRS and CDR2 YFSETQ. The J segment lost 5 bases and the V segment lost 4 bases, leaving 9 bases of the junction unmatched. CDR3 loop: CASSAGTGIGETQYF. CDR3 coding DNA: TGCGCCAGCAGCGCCGGGACAGGGATCGGGGAGACCCAGTACTTC.

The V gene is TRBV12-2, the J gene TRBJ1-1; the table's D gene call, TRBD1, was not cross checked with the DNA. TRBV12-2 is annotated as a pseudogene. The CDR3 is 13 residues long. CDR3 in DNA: TGTGCAAGTCGCTTAGGTTCACTGGGGCAAACTTTCTTT. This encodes CASRLGSLGQTFF.